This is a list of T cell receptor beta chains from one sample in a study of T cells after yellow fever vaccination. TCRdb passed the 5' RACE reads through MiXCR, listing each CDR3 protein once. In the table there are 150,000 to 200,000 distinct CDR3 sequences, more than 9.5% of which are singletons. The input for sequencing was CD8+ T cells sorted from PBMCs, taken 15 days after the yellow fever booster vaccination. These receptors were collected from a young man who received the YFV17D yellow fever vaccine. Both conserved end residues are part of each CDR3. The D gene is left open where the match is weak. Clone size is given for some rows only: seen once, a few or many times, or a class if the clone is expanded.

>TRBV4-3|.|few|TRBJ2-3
TGCGCCAGCAGCCGCCCCGGGGCCACAGATACGCAGTATTTT
CASSRPGATDTQYF
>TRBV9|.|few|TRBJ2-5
TGTGCCAGCAGCGCGGGGACAACCCAAGAGACCCAGTACTTC
CASSAGTTQETQYF
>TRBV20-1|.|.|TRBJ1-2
TGCAGTGCTAGCGTCAGCGAACTGTTCAACTATGGCTACACCTTC
CSASVSELFNYGYTF
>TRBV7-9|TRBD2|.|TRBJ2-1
TGTGCCAGCAGGAATAGCGGGGGAGACAATGAGCAGTTCTTC
CASRNSGGDNEQFF
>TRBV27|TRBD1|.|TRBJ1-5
TGTGCCAGCAGCCAGGGGGTTAGCAATCAGCCCCAGCATTTT
CASSQGVSNQPQHF
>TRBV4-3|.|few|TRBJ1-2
TGCGCCAGCAGCCAAGATCTCGAACAGTCTAACTATGGCTACACCTTC
CASSQDLEQSNYGYTF
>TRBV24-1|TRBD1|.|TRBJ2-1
TGTGCCACCAGTGCCCGGTCCGGGACAGGGATTTACAATGAGCAGTTCTTC
CATSARSGTGIYNEQFF
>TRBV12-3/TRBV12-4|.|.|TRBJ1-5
TGTGCCAGCGGCATAGGGGGGCGGGTTCAGCCCCAGCATTTT
CASGIGGRVQPQHF
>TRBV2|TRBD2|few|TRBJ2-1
TGTGCCAGCAGTGAAGAGGGCGGGGGAAGAGGTGAGCAGTTCTTC
CASSEEGGGRGEQFF
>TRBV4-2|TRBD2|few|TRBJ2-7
TGTGCCAGCAGCGCTAGCGGGGGGTCAAAGAGCTCCTACGAGCAGTACTTC
CASSASGGSKSSYEQYF
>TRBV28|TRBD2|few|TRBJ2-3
TGTGCCAGCAGCGGTAGCGGGAGCACAGATACGCAGTATTTT
CASSGSGSTDTQYF
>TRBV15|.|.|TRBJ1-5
TGTGCCACCAGCAGAGGGGCCAGGAATCAGCCCCAGCATTTT
CATSRGARNQPQHF
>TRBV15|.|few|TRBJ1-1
TGTGCCACCAGCAGAATGAACACTGAAGCTTTCTTT
CATSRMNTEAFF
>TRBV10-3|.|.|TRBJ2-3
TGTGCCATCAGTGAAGGGAATGAAGCAGATACGCAGTATTTT
CAISEGNEADTQYF
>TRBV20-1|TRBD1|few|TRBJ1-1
TGCAGTGCTAGAGGCGGGACAGCCATGAACACTGAAGCTTTCTTT
CSARGGTAMNTEAFF
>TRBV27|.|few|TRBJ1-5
TGTGCCAGCAGTTTGGGGGTCGCGGAGCCCCAGCATTTT
CASSLGVAEPQHF
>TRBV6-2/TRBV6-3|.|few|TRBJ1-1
TGTGCCAGCAGTTCGGCGGGGGCGGCCACTGAAGCTTTCTTT
CASSSAGAATEAFF
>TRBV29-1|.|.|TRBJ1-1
TGCAGCGTTTTTAGAGGGGGGACTGAAGCTTTCTTT
CSVFRGGTEAFF
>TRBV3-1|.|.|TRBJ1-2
TGTGCCAGCAGCCATAAGGAGGGGGGGCCCAGGGATGGCTACACCTTC
CASSHKEGGPRDGYTF
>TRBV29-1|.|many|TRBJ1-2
TGCAGCGTTCGGCAGGGCCCTGGCTACACCTTC
CSVRQGPGYTF
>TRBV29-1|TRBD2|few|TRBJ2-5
TGCAGCGTTGAAGAAGGCGGGAGACACCAAGAGACCCAGTACTTC
CSVEEGGRHQETQYF
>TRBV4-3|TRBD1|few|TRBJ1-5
TGCGCCAGCAGCCAGGGGACAGGGGTGGGCCAGCCCCAGCATTTT
CASSQGTGVGQPQHF
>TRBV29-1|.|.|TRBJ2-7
TGCAGCGTGGTCTCACAGGCCGAGCAGTACTTC
CSVVSQAEQYF
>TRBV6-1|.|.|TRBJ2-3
TGTGCCAGCAGCCCTAGGGCTAGCGCAGATACGCAGTATTTT
CASSPRASADTQYF
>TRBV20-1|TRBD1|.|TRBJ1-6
TGCAGTGATGGGTCGACGATCCGGGACAGCTTCTATAATTCACCCCTCCACTTT
CSDGSTIRDSFYNSPLHF
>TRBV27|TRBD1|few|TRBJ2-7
TGTGCCAGCAGTTTTGTGGGACAGGGGACCTCTAAGGAATACGAGCAGTACTTC
CASSFVGQGTSKEYEQYF
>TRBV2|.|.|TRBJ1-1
TGTGCCAGCAAGGGGGTCAAGATCTCGAACACTGAAGCTTTCTTT
CASKGVKISNTEAFF
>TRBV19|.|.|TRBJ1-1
TGTGCCAGTGCCCTTGGAGGGGCGGCCACTGAAGCTTTCTTT
CASALGGAATEAFF
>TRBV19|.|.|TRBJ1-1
TGTGCCAGTCTAGGGCCGCCTTTCGGCACTGAAGCTTTCTTT
CASLGPPFGTEAFF
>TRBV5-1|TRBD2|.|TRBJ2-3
TGCGCCAGCAGCTTGGAGGTAGCGGGGGGCACAGATACGCAGTATTTT
CASSLEVAGGTDTQYF
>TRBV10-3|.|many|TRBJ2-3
TGTGCCATCAGTGAGTCGGACGGCGATACGCAGTATTTT
CAISESDGDTQYF
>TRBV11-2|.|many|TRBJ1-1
TGTGCCAGCAGCTTAGATTTCACTGAAGCTTTCTTT
CASSLDFTEAFF
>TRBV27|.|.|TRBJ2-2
TGTGCCAGCAGTTTTCGGGGGGCGACCGGGGAGCTGTTTTTT
CASSFRGATGELFF
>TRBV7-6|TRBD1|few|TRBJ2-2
TGTGCCAGTATCCGGGACAGAAACACCGGGGAGCTGTTTTTT
CASIRDRNTGELFF
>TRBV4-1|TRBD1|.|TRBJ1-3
TGCGCCAGCAGCGATCCGGGACAGGGGGCTTCTGGAAACACCATATATTTT
CASSDPGQGASGNTIYF
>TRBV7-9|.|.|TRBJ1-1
TGTGCCAGCAGCTTAATCGTCACCCCTTCGGACACTGAAGCTTTCTTT
CASSLIVTPSDTEAFF
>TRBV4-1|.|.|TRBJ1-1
TGCGCCAGCAGCCAAGGATATACCTCACCTGAAGCTTTCTTT
CASSQGYTSPEAFF
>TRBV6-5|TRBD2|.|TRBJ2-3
TGTGCCAGCAGTTACGGGGCGGGGGAGGGAACAGATACGCAGTATTTT
CASSYGAGEGTDTQYF
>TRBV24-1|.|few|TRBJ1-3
TGTGCCACCAGTGATTTTGGGGGCCCCAACTGCTCTGGAAACACCATATATTTT
CATSDFGGPNCSGNTIYF
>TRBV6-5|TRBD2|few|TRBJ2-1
TGTGCCAGCAGCTACCCGACTAGCGGGGGGCCGGGCTACAATGAGCAGTTCTTC
CASSYPTSGGPGYNEQFF